Listed below are T cell receptor beta chains from one sample, sequenced in a study of lymphopenia after photon versus proton radiotherapy. TCRdb's copy holds only in-frame clones and misses some; the assay was immunoSEQ multiplex PCR. The sample records 150,000 to 200,000 clones, 75% to 90% being singletons. Here the sequenced sample was peripheral blood, taken from a patient treated with photon-based radiotherapy. Receptors originate from a man over 45 with gastric cancer. CDR3s include the opening cysteine and the closing phenylalanine or tryptophan. D genes are given only for firm matches. Expanded clones are given a class, and other clones once, few, many or no size at all.

j_gene,d_gene,abundance,v_gene,len,CDR3nt,CDR3aa
TRBJ2-1,NA,NA,TRBV18,14,TGTGCCAGCTCACTCGGGACTCTCACTACGAAGCAGTTCTTC,CASSLGTLTTKQFF
TRBJ1-2,NA,NA,TRBV6-1,16,TGTGCCAGCAGTGAGCCCCTCCAGGGGCACGATTATGGCTACACCTTC,CASSEPLQGHDYGYTF
TRBJ2-7,NA,NA,TRBV19,18,TGTGCCAGTAGTGAACAGGGTCGGGGATCCAAAGGAGGTTACGAGCAGTACTTC,CASSEQGRGSKGGYEQYF
TRBJ2-4,NA,NA,TRBV27,13,TGTGCCAGCAGCTGGGACTTCAAAAACATTCAGTACTTC,CASSWDFKNIQYF
TRBJ1-1,TRBD1,NA,TRBV18,14,TGTGCCAGCTCGCCGGGGACAGACTTTAGTGGAGCTTTCTTT,CASSPGTDFSGAFF
TRBJ1-5,NA,NA,TRBV19,15,TGTGCCAGTAGTATGAGTGGCGGTCGCAATCAGCCCCAGCATTTT,CASSMSGGRNQPQHF
TRBJ2-2,NA,NA,TRBV9,15,TGTGCCAGCAGCGTACAGGGACTGAACACCGGGGAGCTGTTTTTT,CASSVQGLNTGELFF
TRBJ2-7,TRBD2,NA,TRBV5-1,14,TGCGCCAGCAGCTTAGGGCGGGAGTCATACGAGCAGTACTTC,CASSLGRESYEQYF
TRBJ2-7,NA,NA,TRBV5-1,12,TGCGCCAGCAGCCATTCAGGGTTTGAGCAGTACTTC,CASSHSGFEQYF
TRBJ1-3,NA,NA,TRBV9,15,TGTGCCAGCAGCGTAGATAGAGCATCTGGAAACACCATATATTTT,CASSVDRASGNTIYF
TRBJ2-1,NA,NA,TRBV9,15,TGTGCCAGCAGCGTAGAAGGCTTATCCTACAATGAGCAGTTCTTC,CASSVEGLSYNEQFF
TRBJ2-3,TRBD2,once,TRBV6-4,15,TGTGCCAGCAGCGGAAGCGGGAGAACGACAGATACGCAGTATTTT,CASSGSGRTTDTQYF
TRBJ1-2,NA,few,TRBV28,13,TGTGCCAGCAGTTTGTGGGGGCACTATGGCTACACCTTC,CASSLWGHYGYTF
TRBJ2-3,NA,NA,TRBV2,12,TGTGCCAGCAGAGCCACCACAGATACGCAGTATTTT,CASRATTDTQYF
TRBJ1-2,TRBD1,NA,TRBV6-1,15,TGTGCCAGCAGAACCCGGGACAGGACAAATTATGGCTACACCTTC,CASRTRDRTNYGYTF
TRBJ2-1,TRBD2,NA,TRBV29-1,15,TGCAGCGTTGAAGATCCGGGAGGGACCTACAATGAGCAGTTCTTC,CSVEDPGGTYNEQFF